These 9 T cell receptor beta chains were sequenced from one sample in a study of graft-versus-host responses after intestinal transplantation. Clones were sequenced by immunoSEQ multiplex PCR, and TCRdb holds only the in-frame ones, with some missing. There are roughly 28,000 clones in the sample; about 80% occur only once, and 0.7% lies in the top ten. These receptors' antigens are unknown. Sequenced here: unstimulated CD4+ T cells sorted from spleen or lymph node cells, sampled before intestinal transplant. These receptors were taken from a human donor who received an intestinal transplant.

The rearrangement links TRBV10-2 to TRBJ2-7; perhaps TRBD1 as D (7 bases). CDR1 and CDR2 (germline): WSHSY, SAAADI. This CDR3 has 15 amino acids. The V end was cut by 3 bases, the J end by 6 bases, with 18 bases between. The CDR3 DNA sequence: TGCGCCAGCAGTGAAGTGGCAGGGGGGTTGGGCGAGCAGTACTTC. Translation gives CASSEVAGGLGEQYF.

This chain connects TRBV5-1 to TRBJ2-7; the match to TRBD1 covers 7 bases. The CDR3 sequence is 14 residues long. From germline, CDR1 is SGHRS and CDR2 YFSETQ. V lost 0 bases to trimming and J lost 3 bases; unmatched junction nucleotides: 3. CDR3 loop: CASSLVGQVYEQYF. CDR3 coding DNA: TGCGCCAGCAGCTTGGTCGGACAGGTCTACGAGCAGTACTTC. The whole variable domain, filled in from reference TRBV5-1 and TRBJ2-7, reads KAGVTQTPRYLIKTRGQQVTLSCSPISGHRSVSWYQQTPGQGLQFLFEYFSETQRNKGNFPGRFSGRQFSNSRSEMNVSTLELGDSALYLCASSLVGQVYEQYFGPGTRLTVT.

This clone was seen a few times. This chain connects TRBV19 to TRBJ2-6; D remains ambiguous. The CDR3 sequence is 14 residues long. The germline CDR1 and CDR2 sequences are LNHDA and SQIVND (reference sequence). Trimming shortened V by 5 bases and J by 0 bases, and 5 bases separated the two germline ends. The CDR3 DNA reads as TGTGCCAGTAGTGCCTACTCTGGGGCCAACGTCCTGACTTTC. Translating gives CASSAYSGANVLTF.

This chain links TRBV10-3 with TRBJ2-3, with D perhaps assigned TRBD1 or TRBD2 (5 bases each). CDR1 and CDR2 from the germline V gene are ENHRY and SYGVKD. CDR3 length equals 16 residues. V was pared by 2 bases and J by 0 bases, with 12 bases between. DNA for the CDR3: TGTGCCATCAGTGAGCCGGGACGAGGCAGCACAGATACGCAGTATTTT. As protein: CAISEPGRGSTDTQYF.

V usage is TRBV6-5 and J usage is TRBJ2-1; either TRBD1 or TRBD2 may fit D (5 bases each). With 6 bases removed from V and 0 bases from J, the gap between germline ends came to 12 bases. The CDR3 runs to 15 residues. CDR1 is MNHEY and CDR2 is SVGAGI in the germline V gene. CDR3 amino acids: CASSRGTPSYNEQFF. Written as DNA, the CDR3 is TGTGCCAGCAGCAGAGGGACGCCCTCCTACAATGAGCAGTTCTTC.

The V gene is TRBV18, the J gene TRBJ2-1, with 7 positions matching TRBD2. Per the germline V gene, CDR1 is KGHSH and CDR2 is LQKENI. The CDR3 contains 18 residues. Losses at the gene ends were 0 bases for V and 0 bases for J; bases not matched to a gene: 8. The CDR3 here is CASSPPGGGKFSYNEQFF. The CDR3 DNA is TGTGCCAGCTCACCACCGGGCGGGGGAAAGTTCTCCTACAATGAGCAGTTCTTC. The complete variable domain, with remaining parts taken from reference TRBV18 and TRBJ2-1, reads NAGVMQNPRHLVRRRGQEARLRCSPMKGHSHVYWYRQLPEEGLKFMVYLQKENIIDESGMPKERFSAEFPKEGPSILRIQQVVRGDSAAYFCASSPPGGGKFSYNEQFFGPGTRLTVL.

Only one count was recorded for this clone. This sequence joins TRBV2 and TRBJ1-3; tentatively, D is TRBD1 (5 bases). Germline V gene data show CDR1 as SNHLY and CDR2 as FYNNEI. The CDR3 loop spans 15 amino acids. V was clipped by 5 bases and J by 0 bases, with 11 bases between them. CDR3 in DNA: TGTGCCAGCAGTTCAGACAGCCTCTCTGGAAACACCATATATTTT. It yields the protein CASSSDSLSGNTIYF.

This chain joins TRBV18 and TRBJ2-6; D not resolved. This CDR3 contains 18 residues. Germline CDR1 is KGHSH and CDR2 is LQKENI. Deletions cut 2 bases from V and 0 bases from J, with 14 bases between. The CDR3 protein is CASSPVGPTVSGANVLTF. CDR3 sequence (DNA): TGTGCCAGCTCACCAGTTGGACCGACCGTCTCTGGGGCCAACGTCCTGACTTTC.

The CDR3 loop reads CAISDSTAQGYTF. In nucleotides, the CDR3 is TGTGCCATCAGTGATAGCACCGCTCAGGGCTACACCTTC. V usage is TRBV10-3 and J usage is TRBJ1-2; D is unclear. Trimming left V 3 bases short and J 8 bases short, with 13 bases between. The CDR3 is 13 amino acids. Germline V gene data show CDR1 as ENHRY and CDR2 as SYGVKD.